The T cell receptor (beta chain) described here comes from a study of CD4 T cells in relation to SARS-CoV-2 and coronaviruses. Study at large: Shared crossreactive spike epitopes were mapped to their HLA restriction.

Germline V gene lookup returns CDR1 MNHEY and CDR2 SMNVEV (reference sequence). The CDR3 loop spans 14 amino acids. Between the trimmed V and J ends, which lost 0 bases and 2 bases, there was a span of 8 bases. Deep TCR-beta sequencing used DNA from uncultured naive and memory CD4+ T cells. TCRdb keeps only in-frame clones here, not all; method: immunoSEQ multiplex PCR. Of just under 65,000 clones in the sample, 94% were seen once. Before the COVID-19 pandemic, during about 2010-2019, CD4+ T cells were taken from unexposed donors. CD4 enrichment then naive enrichment separated naive from memory CD4+ cells.

The source is a human donor in good health. Sequencing was done on a sample of naive CD4+ T cells from PBMCs. As for subset: naive CD4+ T cells isolated by negative enrichment. The chain recombines TRBV27 with TRBJ2-7; D not certain. CDR3 nucleotides: TGTGCCAGCAGTTTATCTCATCGTGCCTACGAGCAGTACTTC. It yields the protein CASSLSHRAYEQYF.